Below are 16 T cell receptor beta chains sequenced from a single sample in a study of radiation and T cells in renal cell carcinoma. The time point was: blood 4 weeks post-SBRT, at nephrectomy. Treatment meaning: 15 Gy SBRT to primary tumor, nephrectomy 4 weeks later. Libraries were prepared by immunoSEQ multiplex PCR; TCRdb keeps only in-frame clonotypes and omits some of them. Of 75,000 to 95,000 clones listed, around four fifths were seen once; the top ten hold under 10%. Here the sequenced sample was blood, taken from a patient whose treatment included radiotherapy and nephrectomy. These receptors all stem from a man between 50 and 59 years old with renal cell carcinoma.

V is TRBV19 and J is TRBJ2-3; D not certain. Trimming pared 3 bases from V and 3 bases from J, leaving 10 bases between. The CDR3 length is 14 residues. Germline CDR1 and CDR2: LNHDA and SQIVND (reference sequence). In DNA, the CDR3 is TGTGCCAGTAGTATGGGCCTACGGACAGATACGCAGTATTTT. Translation gives CASSMGLRTDTQYF.

This clone occurred once. The rearrangement joins TRBV7-2 to TRBJ1-5; 7 bases map to TRBD1. The CDR3 has 15 residues. With 5 bases clipped from V and 2 bases from J, the junction kept 6 bases outside the gene matches. CDR1 is SGHTA, CDR2 FQGNSA, per germline. In DNA form, the CDR3 reads TGTGCCAGCAGCACGACAGGGATGGGCAATCAGCCCCAGCATTTT. Amino acid sequence: CASSTTGMGNQPQHF.

This chain connects TRBV6-5 to TRBJ2-1, with a tentative D call TRBD1 (6 bases). Germline CDR1 and CDR2: MNHEY and SVGAGI. Trimming took off 6 bases at V and 12 bases at J, with 15 bases between the two ends. The CDR3 contains 12 residues. The CDR3 loop reads CASSQGRGMQFF. The CDR3 DNA sequence: TGTGCCAGCAGCCAGGGGAGAGGGATGCAGTTCTTC.

Only one count was recorded for this clone. This chain joins TRBV7-2 and TRBJ2-7; 8 bases map to TRBD2. CDR1 is SGHTA and CDR2 is FQGNSA in the germline V gene. The CDR3 loop spans 14 amino acids. V trimming: 5 bases; J trimming: 3 bases; junction bases outside the gene matches: 6. The CDR3 coding sequence is TGTGCCAGCAGCCCGTTAGCGGGACGCTACGAGCAGTACTTC. It yields the protein CASSPLAGRYEQYF.

The rearrangement joins TRBV21-1 to TRBJ1-3. TRBV21-1 is classified as a pseudogene. The CDR3 length is 16 residues. The CDR3 DNA reads as TGTGCCAGCAGCAACGGATTCAGGACCTCTGGAAACACCATATATTTT. Amino acid sequence: CASSNGFRTSGNTIYF.

J is TRBJ1-1 and V is TRBV9, with 7 bases identical to TRBD1. The germline V gene has CDR1 SGDLS and CDR2 YYNGEE. There are 15 residues in the CDR3. Trimming took 3 bases from V and 4 from J; bases not matched to a gene: 9. The CDR3 loop is CASSGTTGLPTEAFF. CDR3 DNA: TGTGCCAGCAGCGGGACGACAGGGTTGCCCACTGAAGCTTTCTTT.

The rearrangement links TRBV5-1 to TRBJ2-1; 8 nucleotides agree with TRBD2. Germline trimming cut 3 bases from V and 6 bases from J; bases unmatched to any gene: 2. The CDR3 runs to 13 residues. Germline V gene sequence: CDR1 SGHRS, CDR2 YFSETQ. This chain's CDR3 is CASSSGTSNEQFF. The CDR3 DNA sequence: TGCGCCAGCAGCTCCGGGACTAGCAATGAGCAGTTCTTC.

J is TRBJ1-6 and V is TRBV2; D gene uncertain. From germline, CDR1 is SNHLY and CDR2 FYNNEI. CDR3 length: 15 amino acids. Trimming removed 4 bases from V and 9 bases from J, with 16 bases in between. CDR3 protein: CASSVTLGGGSPLHF. The CDR3, as DNA: TGTGCCAGCAGTGTTACCCTTGGCGGTGGTTCACCCCTCCACTTT.

The J gene is TRBJ2-1, the V gene TRBV6-4, with TRBD1 identical over 7 bases. Germline V gives CDR1 MRHNA, CDR2 SNTAGT. Trimming removed 2 bases from V and 1 base from J; junction bases left unmatched: 5. This CDR3 spans 16 amino acids. The CDR3, as DNA: TGTGCCAGCAGTGACCAAGACAGGGCTTCCTACAATGAGCAGTTCTTC. Protein sequence: CASSDQDRASYNEQFF.

A single count supports this clone. The rearrangement links TRBV5-1 to TRBJ2-7, with a tentative D call TRBD2 (5 bases). Trimming shortened V by 5 bases and J by 0 bases, and 15 bases separated the two germline ends. CDR1 and CDR2 (germline): SGHRS, YFSETQ. CDR3 size: 15 residues. Here the CDR3 DNA reads TGCGCCAGCAGTCTGGACTCCTCCGTCTCCTACGAGCAGTACTTC. Its protein is CASSLDSSVSYEQYF.

This clone appeared a few times. The J gene is TRBJ2-1, the V gene TRBV5-4, with TRBD2 identical over 7 bases. With 4 bases clipped from V and 8 bases from J, the junction kept 12 bases outside the gene matches. The CDR3 is 15 amino acids. Germline-derived CDR1 and CDR2 are SGHNT and YYREEE (reference sequence). The CDR3 loop reads CASSLPGLPEYEQFF. The DNA for the CDR3 is TGTGCCAGCAGCCTACCGGGACTACCCGAGTATGAGCAGTTCTTC.

This clone has just a few counts. The chain links TRBV11-2 to TRBJ1-1; TRBD1 matches at 7 bases. CDR3 length: 14 amino acids. V lost 6 bases, J lost 10 bases, and 14 bases stayed unmatched. Germline loops: CDR1 SGHAT, CDR2 FQNNGV. CDR3 residues: CASRRTGVEGGAFF. CDR3 nucleotide sequence: TGTGCCAGCAGGCGCACAGGGGTGGAAGGGGGAGCTTTCTTT.

The table lists this clone with a count of one. The rearrangement uses TRBV5-1 and TRBJ2-7; D may match TRBD1 or TRBD2 (7 bases each). The CDR3 runs to 16 residues. V lost 4 bases and J 0 bases, leaving 17 bases between the germline ends. In germline, CDR1 is SGHRS, CDR2 YFSETQ. The CDR3, as DNA: TGCGCCAGCAGCCTTCAGGGAGGGGGCCTCTCCTACGAGCAGTACTTC. Protein sequence: CASSLQGGGLSYEQYF. Drawing the rest from reference TRBV5-1 and TRBJ2-7, the complete variable domain is KAGVTQTPRYLIKTRGQQVTLSCSPISGHRSVSWYQQTPGQGLQFLFEYFSETQRNKGNFPGRFSGRQFSNSRSEMNVSTLELGDSALYLCASSLQGGGLSYEQYFGPGTRLTVT.

The V and J genes are TRBV19 and TRBJ2-7; TRBD2 aligns across 7 bases. The ends lost 2 bases at V and 2 bases at J; junction bases unmatched: 6. CDR3 length equals 15 residues. From germline, CDR1 is LNHDA and CDR2 SQIVND (reference sequence). The CDR3, as DNA: TGTGCCAGTAGTATACGGCTAGCGGCTCCCTACGAGCAGTACTTC. It specifies CASSIRLAAPYEQYF.

The count of this clone is one. This rearrangement joins TRBV6-5 to TRBJ2-7, with D possibly matching TRBD2 (5 bases). V gave up 8 bases and J gave up 1 base, with 12 bases separating them. Germline V lookup: CDR1 MNHEY, CDR2 SVGAGI. The CDR3 loop spans 13 amino acids. The CDR3 nucleotides are TGTGCCAGCGGGAGCGGTTCATCCTACGAGCAGTACTTC. Amino acids: CASGSGSSYEQYF.

This rearrangement joins TRBV4-3 to TRBJ2-1, with D unresolved. The length of the CDR3 is 13 residues. Per germline, CDR1 LGHNA and CDR2 YSLEER. The V end was cut by 6 bases, the J end by 4 bases, with 10 bases between. CDR3 bases: TGCGCCAGCAGTGATTGGGGATACAATGAGCAGTTCTTC. Translating it yields CASSDWGYNEQFF.